The clone carrying this T cell receptor beta chain appeared a few times. The antigen is not known. The data stem from a study of T cells in localized non-small cell lung cancer. Sequencing was performed with immunoSEQ multiplex PCR; in TCRdb, only in-frame clones are kept and a portion is missing. The table lists some 3,900 clones, about 42% of them singletons. Findings and limits, study-wide: Researchers found a median about 53 of the top 100 tumor clones in adjacent lung. Density of T cells in blood, when higher, went with longer overall survival. Sequencing, confined to only one tumor region, leaves heterogeneity possible. Among the tissues sampled, uninvolved adjacent lung had the highest T cell clonality, above tumor.

The CDR3 runs to 16 residues. The clonotype comes from a woman aged 35-75 years with stage I lung adenocarcinoma. J is TRBJ2-7 and V is TRBV1; TRBD1, as called in the table, went unchecked against the DNA. TRBV1 is annotated as a pseudogene. The sequencing here drew on lung tumor tissue, taken before any cancer treatment. The CDR3 sequence: CASSQEGQGMRYEQYF. The CDR3 region has the DNA TGCGCCAGCAGCCAAGAGGGACAGGGGATGCGCTACGAGCAGTACTTC.